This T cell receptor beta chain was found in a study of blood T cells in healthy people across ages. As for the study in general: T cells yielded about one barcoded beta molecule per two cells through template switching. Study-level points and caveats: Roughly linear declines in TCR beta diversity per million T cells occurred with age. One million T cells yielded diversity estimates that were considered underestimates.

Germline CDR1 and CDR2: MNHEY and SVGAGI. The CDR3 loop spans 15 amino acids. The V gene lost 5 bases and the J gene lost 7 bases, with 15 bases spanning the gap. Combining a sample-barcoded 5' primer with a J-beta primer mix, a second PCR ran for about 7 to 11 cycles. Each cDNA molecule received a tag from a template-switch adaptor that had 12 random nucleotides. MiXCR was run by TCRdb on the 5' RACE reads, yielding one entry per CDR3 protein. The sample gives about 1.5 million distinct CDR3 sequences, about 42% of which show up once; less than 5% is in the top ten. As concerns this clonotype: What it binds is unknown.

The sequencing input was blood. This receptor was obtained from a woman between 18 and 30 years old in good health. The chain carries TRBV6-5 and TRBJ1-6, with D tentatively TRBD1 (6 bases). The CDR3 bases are TGTGCCAGCAGTCAGCGGGGGGCGGACAATTCACCCCTCCACTTT. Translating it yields CASSQRGADNSPLHF.